This T cell receptor (beta chain) was sequenced in a study of blood T cell repertoires in COVID-19. About the research overall: Some COVID-19 samples were acute and others convalescent; all came from the United States, Italy and Spain. T cells, B-cell-depleted T cells, or PBMCs supplied cDNA or gDNA.

The CDR3 totals 16 residues. Germline CDR1 KGHDR, CDR2 SFDVKD. V lost 2 bases, J lost 2 bases, and 13 bases lay in between. In the source study's methods: Nucleated cell counts were estimated from reference gene primer amplification. Using immunoSEQ multiplex PCR, the repertoire was profiled, and TCRdb retains in-frame clones only, with some absent. The DNA gave D and trimming, while V, J and clone size come from that table. The data contain around 120,000 clones, 83% of them singletons. Sequenced input: peripheral blood. The TCR sequence derives from a man aged 30 to 39 with acute or convalescent COVID-19. The chain recombines TRBV24-1 with TRBJ2-3; a weak D match, TRBD1 (5 bases). CDR3 in DNA: TGTGCCACCAGTGATTCCCGACAGCCATACACAGATACGCAGTATTTT. Translation: CATSDSRQPYTDTQYF.